Listed below are T cell receptor beta chains from one sample, sequenced in a study of T cells in Graves' hyperthyroidism and ophthalmopathy. TCRdb re-called the multiplex PCR reads with MiXCR, one entry per CDR3 protein. Among about 500,000 distinct CDR3 sequences listed, 16% were seen once. Sequenced: blood. The receptors shown here come from a young woman with Graves' hyperthyroidism. Each CDR3 is given with its conserved first and last residue. The D gene is left open where the match is weak. Size values are once, few and many counts, or a class for expanded clones, and some rows have none.

CDR3 length,D gene,V gene,J gene,clone size,CDR3 protein,CDR3 DNA
14,TRBD1,TRBV12-3/TRBV12-4,TRBJ1-2,many,CASSEDRGAGGYTF,TGTGCCAGCAGTGAAGACAGGGGTGCGGGCGGCTACACCTTC
13,-,TRBV11-2,TRBJ2-1,many,CASSLVVTNEQFF,TGTGCCAGCAGCTTAGTGGTCACGAATGAGCAGTTCTTC
15,TRBD2,TRBV13,TRBJ2-1,-,CASSVGTTGPNEQFF,TGTGCCAGCAGCGTAGGGACTACCGGTCCCAATGAGCAGTTCTTC
13,TRBD2,TRBV27,TRBJ2-3,-,CASSPGEGRVQYF,TGTGCCAGCAGCCCCGGAGAGGGGAGGGTGCAGTATTTT
12,-,TRBV2,TRBJ1-2,many,CASRAEGYGYTF,TGTGCCAGCAGAGCCGAGGGCTATGGCTACACCTTC
12,TRBD1,TRBV6-1,TRBJ2-7,few,CASRQGAAEQYF,TGTGCCAGCAGACAGGGGGCGGCCGAGCAGTACTTC
12,-,TRBV20-1,TRBJ2-5,many,CSARYGGETQYF,TGCAGTGCTAGATATGGGGGGGAGACCCAGTACTTC
17,-,TRBV15,TRBJ2-1,few,CATSRGPGYWGNNEQFF,TGTGCCACCAGCAGAGGACCCGGTTACTGGGGTAACAATGAGCAGTTCTTC
13,-,TRBV10-3,TRBJ2-3,-,CAISAGAGDTQYF,TGTGCCATCAGTGCGGGGGCAGGGGATACGCAGTATTTT
13,-,TRBV30,TRBJ2-3,many,CAWSPLASDTQYF,TGTGCCTGGAGTCCCCTAGCGTCAGATACGCAGTATTTT
15,-,TRBV7-2,TRBJ2-7,-,CASSLNPGAPYEQYF,TGTGCCAGCAGCTTAAATCCGGGGGCCCCCTACGAGCAGTACTTC
13,-,TRBV12-5,TRBJ2-7,few,CASGLVGGGKQYF,TGTGCTAGTGGTTTGGTAGGAGGAGGGAAGCAGTACTTC
17,-,TRBV6-6,TRBJ2-1,many,CASSYSKHGLKGNEQFF,TGTGCCAGCAGTTACTCGAAGCACGGGCTAAAGGGCAATGAGCAGTTCTTC
17,-,TRBV25-1,TRBJ1-5,few,CASSEYATGLKDQPQHF,TGTGCCAGCAGTGAATATGCGACAGGTCTCAAGGATCAGCCCCAGCATTTT
15,-,TRBV28,TRBJ2-5,many,CASRILGRAQETQYF,TGTGCCAGCAGGATTCTCGGGCGGGCCCAAGAGACCCAGTACTTC